Shown below are 18 T cell receptor beta chains from a single sample sequenced in a study of blood T cell repertoires in COVID-19. TCRdb keeps only in-frame clones here, not all; method: immunoSEQ multiplex PCR. The data hold some 210,000 clones, with over 70% observed a single time. Sequenced: peripheral blood. The source is a man aged 45-65 years with active or convalescent COVID-19.

The chain employs TRBV25-1 and TRBJ1-3, with D unresolved. There are 14 residues in the CDR3. The V end lost 6 bases, the J end lost 0 bases, and 9 bases lay between the germline ends. CDR1 MGHDK and CDR2 SYGVNS come from the germline V gene. The CDR3 here is CASSSLSSGNTIYF. The CDR3 DNA follows: TGTGCCAGCAGCTCCCTGAGCTCTGGAAACACCATATATTTT.

J is TRBJ1-1 and V is TRBV20-1, with D perhaps TRBD1 (6 bases). Germline-derived CDR1 and CDR2 are DFQATT and SNEGSKA (reference sequence). This CDR3 region has 10 residues. The V end lost 7 bases, the J end lost 5 bases, and 8 bases lay between the germline ends. CDR3 in amino acids: CSVGQTEAFF. The CDR3 DNA is TGCAGTGTTGGACAGACTGAAGCTTTCTTT.

CDR3 bases: TGCGCCAGCAGCCAAGGTGACTCCAGCGGGGTCTATGGCTACACCTTC. Translated, it gives CASSQGDSSGVYGYTF. The chain carries TRBV4-3 and TRBJ1-2; D unresolved. The V gene lost 1 base and the J gene lost 4 bases, with 16 bases spanning the gap. From germline, CDR1 is LGHNA and CDR2 YSLEER. This CDR3 has 16 residues.

This clone was found once. The rearrangement joins TRBV14 to TRBJ2-7; TRBD2 agrees at 8 bases. This CDR3 is built from 15 residues. V was pared by 0 bases and J by 2 bases, with 3 bases of the junction left unmatched. The V gene's germline CDR1 is SGHDN and CDR2 FVKESK. The CDR3 DNA sequence: TGTGCCAGCAGCCAAGATTCGCGGGGGGCCTACGAGCAGTACTTC. Its protein product is CASSQDSRGAYEQYF.

V usage is TRBV9 and J usage is TRBJ1-2, with D perhaps matching TRBD1 (5 bases). Per germline, CDR1 SGDLS and CDR2 YYNGEE. Trimming removed 3 bases from V and 3 bases from J, with 12 bases in between. This CDR3 has 14 residues. CDR3 coding DNA: TGTGCCAGCAGCGCCGGTTGGGGCGACTATGGCTACACCTTC. Protein sequence: CASSAGWGDYGYTF.

The chain has TRBV6-5 and TRBJ1-2, with 7 bases fitting TRBD1. CDR3 size: 13 residues. Germline values: CDR1 MNHEY, CDR2 SVGAGI. Losses at the gene ends were 6 bases for V and 4 bases for J; bases not matched to a gene: 5. For the CDR3, the DNA is TGTGCCAGCAGCTCAGACAGGGCCTATGGCTACACCTTC. Protein: CASSSDRAYGYTF.

In this sample, this clone turned up a few times. The genes are TRBV9 and TRBJ1-2; tentatively, D is TRBD1 (5 bases). Per germline, CDR1 SGDLS and CDR2 YYNGEE. The CDR3 length is 15 residues. Trimming stripped 3 bases from V and 3 bases from J, with 15 bases between. As DNA, the CDR3 is TGTGCCAGCAGCGACACCCTCGACAGCGACTATGGCTACACCTTC. Protein product: CASSDTLDSDYGYTF.

This clone has only one observation. This chain joins TRBV30 and TRBJ2-7; a weak D match, TRBD2 (5 bases). The length of the CDR3 is 15 residues. Trimming pared 0 bases from V and 7 bases from J, leaving 19 bases between. Germline-derived CDR1 and CDR2 are GTSNPN and SVGIG (reference sequence). The CDR3 DNA is TGTGCCTGGAGTGTACCCACAGCGGCTCCTAGAGAGCAGTACTTC. Translating gives CAWSVPTAAPREQYF. Full variable domain (rest looked up from reference TRBV30 and TRBJ2-7): SQTIHQWPATLVQPVGSPLSLECTVEGTSNPNLYWYRQAAGRGLQLLFYSVGIGQISSEVPQNLSASRPQDRQFILSSKKLLLSDSGFYLCAWSVPTAAPREQYFGPGTRLTVT.

Details on this clone: Distinct nucleotide sequences in the sample also encode this CDR3. The chain couples TRBV19 to TRBJ1-4; D call uncertain. The CDR3 runs to 13 residues. V was cut by 6 bases and J by 5 bases, with 10 bases left in between. CDR1 LNHDA and CDR2 SQIVND come from the germline V gene (reference sequence). The CDR3 DNA is TGTGCCAGTAGCCGGGGTCCAAATGAAAAACTGTTTTTT. Its translation is CASSRGPNEKLFF.

This clone was seen only a few times. J is TRBJ2-7 and V is TRBV7-3; 7 bases fit TRBD1. CDR1 SGHTA and CDR2 FQGTGA come from the germline V gene. The CDR3 is 15 residues long. V lost 5 bases and J lost 5; bases outside the gene matches: 12. The CDR3 sequence: CASSRRGRGQDEQYF. The CDR3 coding sequence is TGTGCCAGCAGCCGAAGGGGTAGGGGGCAGGACGAGCAGTACTTC.

The rearrangement joins TRBV9 to TRBJ1-5; D not certain. CDR3 size: 14 residues. Germline loops: CDR1 SGDLS, CDR2 YYNGEE. V was trimmed by 0 bases and J by 5 bases, leaving 9 bases between them. CDR3 nucleotide sequence: TGTGCCAGCAGCGTAGATGGAGGGCATCAGCCCCAGCATTTT. The encoded protein is CASSVDGGHQPQHF.

CDR3 in DNA: TGTGCCAGCAGCTTAGAGGTTAACCTTAAGCGCCATGGCTACACCTTC. It encodes CASSLEVNLKRHGYTF. The rearrangement uses TRBV11-2 and TRBJ1-2; D remains unclear. The CDR3 is made up of 16 amino acids. Trimming took 0 bases from V and 6 from J, leaving 17 bases between them. The germline V gene encodes CDR1 SGHAT and CDR2 FQNNGV.

The rearrangement links TRBV5-1 to TRBJ2-3, with TRBD2 identical over 10 bases. The CDR3 length is 14 residues. Per germline, CDR1 SGHRS and CDR2 YFSETQ. The V gene end was trimmed by 4 bases and the J gene end by 3 bases; junction bases not matched to a gene: 2. The CDR3 nucleotides read TGCGCCAGCAGCAGGACTAGCGGAACAGATACGCAGTATTTT. It translates to CASSRTSGTDTQYF.

This sequence joins TRBV12-2 and TRBJ1-5. TRBV12-2 is recorded as a pseudogene. This CDR3 comprises 19 residues. CDR3: CASRLQRAHPASNDQPQHF. The CDR3 DNA reads TGTGCAAGTCGCTTACAGAGGGCCCACCCAGCATCCAACGATCAGCCCCAGCATTTT.

The chain recombines TRBV10-3 with TRBJ2-7; D is perhaps TRBD1 (6 bases). The CDR3 consists of 17 residues. Deletions cut 0 bases from V and 0 bases from J, with 15 bases between. Germline V gene sequence: CDR1 ENHRY, CDR2 SYGVKD. CDR3 sequence (DNA): TGTGCCATCAGTGAGTCGATGGGGGACAACTTCTCCTACGAGCAGTACTTC. Translation gives CAISESMGDNFSYEQYF.

The chain combines TRBV7-2 with TRBJ2-7, with 9 nucleotides matching TRBD1. CDR1 and CDR2 (germline): SGHTA, FQGNSA. The CDR3 spans 14 residues. Germline trimming cut 5 bases from V and 1 base from J; bases unmatched to any gene: 3. Here the CDR3 DNA reads TGTGCCAGCAGCCCCGACAGGGGGTCCTACGAGCAGTACTTC. Amino acid sequence: CASSPDRGSYEQYF.

This clone was seen a handful of times. V usage is TRBV28 and J usage is TRBJ2-1, with TRBD1 matching 9 bases. There are 14 residues in the CDR3. The J segment lost 8 bases and the V segment lost 5 bases, leaving 7 bases of the junction unmatched. Germline CDR1 MDHEN, CDR2 SYDVKM. CDR3 sequence: CASSAGTGRYEQFF. CDR3 DNA: TGTGCCAGCAGTGCCGGGACAGGGAGGTATGAGCAGTTCTTC.

The J gene is TRBJ2-2, the V gene TRBV7-9; the D gene is possibly TRBD1 (6 bases). This CDR3 contains 15 residues. CDR1 and CDR2 (germline): SEHNR, FQNEAQ (reference sequence). V lost 1 base and J lost 3, with 9 bases in between. CDR3 residues: CASSLGDIYTGELFF. In DNA form, the CDR3 reads TGTGCCAGCAGCTTAGGGGACATCTACACCGGGGAGCTGTTTTTT.